This record looks at one TCR beta chain sequence and its context. The clone's antigen remains unknown. This sample is part of a study of cytomegalovirus exposure and HLA in healthy donors (dated by TCRdb to about 2017). At the level of the whole study: In an earlier analysis of several hundred of the donors, approximately 300 Gb of sequence data and about 110 million unique TCR beta sequences from about 179 million T cells were reported. An early release covering about 600 HLA-typed donors comprised 300 to 350 gigabases of sequencing data and approximately 85 million unique TCR sequences. Of the 300 to 450 genotyped donors, 70% to 90% were placed in the genetic ancestry cluster associated with self-reported Caucasian donors. The study was designed to test whether signatures of past pathogen exposure could be identified by cataloging public T cell receptors. The study profiled the T cell repertoires of 500 to 800 subjects by immunosequencing and related them to cytomegalovirus serostatus. Besides the first cohort of approximately 670 subjects, a separate validation cohort made up of over a hundred different subjects was used. High-throughput TCR immunosequencing, statistical association of individual TCRs with disease status, and machine learning were combined to predict cytomegalovirus infection status. In a later analysis, previously published TCR beta repertoires from roughly 710 donors were re-analyzed and high-resolution HLA genotyping was added so that TCR occurrence patterns could be studied. In the later analysis, no new phenotypic data were used to find candidate immune exposures; instead, reliance was placed on TCR beta sequences and their occurrence across donors. To decide whether each TCR beta V gene segment behaved as functional or pseudogenic, an earlier analysis of approximately 590 of the donors relied on high-throughput TCR beta sequencing. Donor age, sex, ethnicity and CMV serostatus were compiled together with the repertoire data. A later genetic analysis took genome-wide SNP genotypes for 398 of the 666 donors and used that subset as a discovery cohort. Every discovery cohort repertoire had been produced on one sequencing platform. HLA typing included class I and class II loci at four-digit resolution. The number of typed donors differed by locus: roughly 620-640 for A, B, C, DRB1 and DQB1; some 540 for DQA1; over 600 for DPA1; and roughly 450 for DPB1. Four or five DR-DQ haplotypes were handled as single units for association and clustering because linkage in the cohort was strong. Among about 390 genotyped donors of the cohort, an average of approximately 240,000 unique TCR beta nucleotide sequences were sequenced per donor, 15% to 20% of them non-productive.

Libraries were built with the immunoSEQ multiplex PCR assay. The multiplex PCR relied on a mix of 60 forward primers for TCR Vbeta segments and 13 reverse primers for TCR Jbeta segments. The CDR3 region of rearranged TCR beta genes was amplified from genomic DNA by a multiplex PCR assay. The Illumina HiSeq System was used to sequence the amplified TCR beta libraries as 87-base-pair reads. Per the source publication's procedure: In a later analysis, around 80 million unique TCR beta chains were counted across the approximately 620 repertoires, and roughly 10 million of these chains were shared by at least two donors. A nearest-neighbor algorithm error-corrected the raw reads and collapsed the reads into unique sequences, merging closely related sequences to remove PCR and sequencing errors. V, D and J gene segments were assigned by aligning CDR3 sequences to IMGT reference sequences. For a sequence to be retained, a match of at least six nucleotides was required to both a V gene segment and a J gene segment. Rearrangements were classified as productive when the CDR3 lacked stop codons and remained in frame with V and J, and all other rearrangements were classified as non-productive. CDR3 was defined by IMGT convention, running from the second conserved V-encoded cysteine to the conserved J-encoded phenylalanine. In an earlier analysis of roughly 610 of the donors, sequences lacking an unambiguous match to a single V gene segment were excluded. An earlier analysis of 587 of the donors classified V segments as functional when productive rearrangements were above 56.7% and as segregating when the standard deviation between donors was above 5%. To diagnose cytomegalovirus status from the catalog of TCR beta chain sequences, a statistical classification framework was built. In a later analysis, V and J genes were assigned by comparing TCR nucleotide sequences against IMGT/GENE-DB human TR gene sequences. The TCRdist pipeline was used in a later analysis to assign CDR3 sequences and most-parsimonious VDJ recombination scenarios. In a later analysis, every TCR beta chain was defined by the combination of its CDR3 amino acid sequence and its V-gene family, and reads without a unique V-gene family were dropped. In a later analysis, a few hundred highly shared, low-generation-probability nucleotide sequences were removed to address suspected cross-contamination and a sequencing artifact. In a later analysis, a clonal expansion index was calculated for each public chain from normalized within-repertoire ranks of inferred template counts. In a later analysis, generation probabilities were computed using a VDJ recombination model fitted to out-of-frame rearrangements, and the results were checked against IGoR. In a later analysis, hypergeometric tests were used to score TCR-TCR, TCR-HLA and TCR-CMV co-occurrence, with a repertoire-size bias correction applied to TCR pairs. False discovery rates were estimated in a later analysis by permuting HLA or CMV assignments 20 times. In a later analysis, co-occurring TCRs were grouped with DBSCAN, and TCRdist sequence similarity was added when clustering was performed within HLA-allele-positive subsets. Repertoires with fewer than 30,000 or more than 120,000 public chains were left out of co-occurrence clustering, as were five repertoires with anomalous nucleotide sharing. In its TCRdb copy, this immuneACCESS table keeps in-frame sequences only and misses some clones. Where compared with another copy, unresolved V genes explain less than half of these, and the others have no known cause. That table gives V, J and clone size, and the DNA gave D and trimming. This sample's records show approximately 120,000 clones. The biggest ten clones account for about 2% of the sample.

Study-wide findings and limitations: While some public TCRs were present in many individuals, most TCR sequences turned up only very rarely across donors. Compared with equally common non-associated chains, HLA-associated TCR beta chains in a later analysis were more clonally expanded and had lower generation probabilities. A later genetic analysis associated a missense DCLRE1C variant with V-gene and J-gene trimming of TCR beta chains, and an independent cohort replicated the association. Because the 87-base-pair reads could not distinguish some IMGT-functional V segments, including TRBV6-2 and TRBV6-3, those segments were excluded. Because counts were too low, under 20 rarely observed V segments, including chromosome 9 orphons, were left out of the earlier analysis of 587 of the donors. When HLA alleles, especially DR and DQ, strongly co-occurred, attributing TCR associations to individual alleles was difficult. In a later analysis, most CMV-associated TCR beta chains were found to appear HLA-restricted, with HLA associations seemingly driven largely by CMV exposure. Correlated functional status among segregating V segments might reflect linkage disequilibrium, but an unknown experimental factor could not be ruled out. A further reported finding was that TCR beta sequences accurately predicted the HLA-A and HLA-B alleles for most subjects in the first cohort. At a false discovery rate of 0.05, a later analysis linked 16,000 or so TCR beta sequences to specific HLA alleles. In both the original and validation cohorts, the classifier was reported to diagnose cytomegalovirus status with high specificity and sensitivity. Because some donors lacked HLA typing at each locus, the association tests relied only on the typed subset. A cluster of highly shared sequence variants was judged likely to represent a technical artifact of the sequencing pipeline. The study gave a list of 150 to 200 TCR beta chains associated with cytomegalovirus. In a later analysis, the rate of TCR association differed among HLA loci, with DRB1 alleles having the most associated TCRs and HLA-C alleles having the fewest. According to a later genetic analysis, donors in an Asian-associated ancestry cluster had fewer N-insertions in productive TCRs than the approximately 650-donor mean. In vitro tests confirmed that a few of the cytomegalovirus-associated TCR beta chains recognize cytomegalovirus antigens. Only TCR beta chains were sequenced in this cohort, and the absence of alpha or paired-chain data limited detectable features. The authors suggested that the approach could potentially be generalized to other disease states and immunological phenotypes. CMV serostatus was the only immune exposure information available for the cohort. Several of the top co-occurrence clusters appeared to be linked to parvovirus B19, influenza, CMV and Epstein-Barr virus, according to a later analysis. Roughly uniform sequencing depth across donors was assumed in presence/absence analyses, although this assumption may not hold. Broadly in line with IMGT annotations, most TCR beta V segments showed up in productive rearrangements about 90% or about 30% of the time in an earlier analysis of roughly 590 of the donors.

The CDR3 sequence holds 11 residues, the cysteine and phenylalanine included. Just CDR3 DNA is preserved here, 33 bases in frame from base 1. Via the germline V gene, CDR1 is SNHLY and CDR2 FYNNEI. V is shortened by 6 bases, J by 3 bases, and the region joining them spans 3 bases. The cohort was made up of 666 healthy bone marrow donors. All cohort members were sampled while nominally healthy, although unrecorded immune exposures were likely present. The donor tested CMV seronegative, placing the donor among the 352 seronegative members of the cohort. A peripheral blood sample was provided by each donor, and peripheral blood mononuclear cells were used for TCR beta sequencing. Genomic DNA was extracted from the blood cell samples with the Qiagen DNeasy Blood Extraction Kit.

The TCR comes from a man in his forties in good health and CMV-seronegative. Sequenced input: PBMCs. This chain joins TRBV2 to TRBJ2-1, with the D gene uncertain. The CDR3 protein is CASSFYNEQFF. At the DNA level, the sequence is TGTGCCAGCAGCTTCTACAATGAGCAGTTCTTC.